The TCR beta chain under discussion was sequenced for a study of CD8+ T cells in alopecia areata. Turning to the study itself: For the treated group, dosing was oral tofacitinib at 5 to 10 mg twice daily.

Whole-study findings and limits: Affected lesional scalp, above all in alopecia totalis/universalis, was more clonal than normal scalp. The study found TCR sharing across patients less clear than in mice, possibly for HLA reasons.

Sequencing templates came from extracted RNA that was reverse transcribed into cDNA. Clones were read by immunoSEQ multiplex PCR, and TCRdb kept only the in-frame ones, dropping some. The repertoire holds some 150,000 clones, with approximately 65% as singletons. Cell sorting was applied to PBMCs, and CD4+ and CD8+ T cells were collected. This clone was picked up a small number of times. Its antigen is not identified. V was pared by 1 base and J by 6 bases, with 7 bases between. The V gene's germline CDR1 is LGHNA and CDR2 YSLEER. This CDR3 is built from 13 residues. This chain connects TRBV4-3 to TRBJ1-5; perhaps TRBD1 as D (6 bases). This sequence was found in a human donor with alopecia areata. The sample consisted of CD8+ T cells sorted from blood, taken at week 0. The chain's CDR3 is CASSQGRGQPQHF. The CDR3 DNA sequence: TGCGCCAGCAGCCAAGGCAGGGGTCAGCCCCAGCATTTT.